This TCR beta chain was documented in a study of cytomegalovirus exposure and HLA in healthy donors. Notes on the study in general: Most TCR beta V segments were productive about 87% or about 30% of the time in an earlier analysis.

Germline V gene data show CDR1 as SGHRS and CDR2 as YFSETQ. The CDR3 contains 14 residues. PCR used 60 Vbeta primers and 13 Jbeta primers. Clones were read by immunoSEQ multiplex PCR, and TCRdb kept only the in-frame ones, dropping some. The sample table sets out roughly 120,000 clones. Regarding this clone: The target antigen is unknown.

The sequence was collected from a man aged 18 to 30 in good health and CMV-seronegative. Sample: PBMCs. The J gene is TRBJ2-5, the V gene TRBV5-1; D ambiguous. The J call may be faulty, since TRBJ2-7 better matches the DNA end. This chain's CDR3 is CASSLGPVEIEQYF. The CDR3, as DNA: TGCGCCAGCAGCTTGGGTCCCGTAGAAATCGAGCAGTACTTC.